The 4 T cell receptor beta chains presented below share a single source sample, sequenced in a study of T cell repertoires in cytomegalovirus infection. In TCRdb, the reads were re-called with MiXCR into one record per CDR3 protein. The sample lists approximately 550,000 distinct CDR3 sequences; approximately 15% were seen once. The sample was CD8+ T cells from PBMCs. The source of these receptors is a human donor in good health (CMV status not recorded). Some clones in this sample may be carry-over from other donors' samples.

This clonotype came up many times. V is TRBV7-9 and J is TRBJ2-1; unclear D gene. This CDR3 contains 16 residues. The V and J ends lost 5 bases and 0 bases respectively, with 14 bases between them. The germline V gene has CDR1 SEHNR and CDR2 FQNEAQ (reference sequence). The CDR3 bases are TGTGCCAGCAGCCCCCCGCGAGCCCGCTCCTACAATGAGCAGTTCTTC. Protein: CASSPPRARSYNEQFF.

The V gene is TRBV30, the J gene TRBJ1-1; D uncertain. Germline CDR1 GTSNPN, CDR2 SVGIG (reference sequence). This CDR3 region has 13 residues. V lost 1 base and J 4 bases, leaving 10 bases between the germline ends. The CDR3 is CAWSADEGTEAFF. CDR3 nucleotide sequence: TGTGCCTGGAGTGCGGATGAAGGCACTGAAGCTTTCTTT.

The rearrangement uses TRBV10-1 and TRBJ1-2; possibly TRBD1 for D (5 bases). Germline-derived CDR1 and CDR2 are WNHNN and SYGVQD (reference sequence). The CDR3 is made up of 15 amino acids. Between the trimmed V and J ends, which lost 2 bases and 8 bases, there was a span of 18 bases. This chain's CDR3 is CASSEGIGTVEGYTF. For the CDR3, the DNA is TGCGCCAGCAGTGAGGGAATCGGGACGGTGGAGGGCTACACCTTC.

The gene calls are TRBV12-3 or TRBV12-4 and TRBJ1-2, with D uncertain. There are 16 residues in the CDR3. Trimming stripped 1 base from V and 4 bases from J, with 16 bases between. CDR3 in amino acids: CASSLEMERGLYGYTF. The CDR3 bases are TGTGCCAGCAGTTTAGAGATGGAGCGGGGTCTCTATGGCTACACCTTC.